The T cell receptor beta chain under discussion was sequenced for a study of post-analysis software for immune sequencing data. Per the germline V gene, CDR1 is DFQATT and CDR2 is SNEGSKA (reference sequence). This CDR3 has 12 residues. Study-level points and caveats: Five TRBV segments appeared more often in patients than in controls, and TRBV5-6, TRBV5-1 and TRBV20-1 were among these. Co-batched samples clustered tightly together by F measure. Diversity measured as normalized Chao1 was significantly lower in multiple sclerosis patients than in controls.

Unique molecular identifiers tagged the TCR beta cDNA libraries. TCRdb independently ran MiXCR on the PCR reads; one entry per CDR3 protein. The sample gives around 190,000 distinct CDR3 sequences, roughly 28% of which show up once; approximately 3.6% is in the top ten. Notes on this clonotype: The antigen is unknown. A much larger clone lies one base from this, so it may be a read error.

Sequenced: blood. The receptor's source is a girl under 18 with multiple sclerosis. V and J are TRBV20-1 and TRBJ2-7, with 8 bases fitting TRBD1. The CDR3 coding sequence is TGCAGGGCTATACAGGGGGTCGACGAGCAGTACTTC. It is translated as CRAIQGVDEQYF.